By frequency, the clone carrying this T cell receptor (beta chain) is medium-sized (0.01 to 0.1%). Germline CDR1 reads DFQATT; CDR2 reads SNEGSKA (reference sequence). This CDR3 is 14 amino acids long. The source of the sample is a study of CXCR3-negative and CXCR3-positive naive CD8 T cells. Through 5' RACE with UMI labels, the TRB cDNA libraries were prepared. No DNA is given; TCRdb re-called the 5' RACE reads and lists each CDR3 protein once. Recorded for this sample: under 75,000 distinct CDR3 sequences. The material sequenced was naive CXCR3- CD8+ T cells from blood. Regarding subset: CD45RO-CCR7+CD27+CD95- naive CD8+ T cells lacking CXCR3 (TNR3-). The clonotype was recovered from a human donor in good health. Some clones in this sample may be carry-over from other donors' samples. The rearrangement links TRBV20-1 to TRBJ1-1; with no DNA, the TCRdb D assignment of TRBD1 cannot be verified. The CDR3: CSAFPTDMNTEAFF.